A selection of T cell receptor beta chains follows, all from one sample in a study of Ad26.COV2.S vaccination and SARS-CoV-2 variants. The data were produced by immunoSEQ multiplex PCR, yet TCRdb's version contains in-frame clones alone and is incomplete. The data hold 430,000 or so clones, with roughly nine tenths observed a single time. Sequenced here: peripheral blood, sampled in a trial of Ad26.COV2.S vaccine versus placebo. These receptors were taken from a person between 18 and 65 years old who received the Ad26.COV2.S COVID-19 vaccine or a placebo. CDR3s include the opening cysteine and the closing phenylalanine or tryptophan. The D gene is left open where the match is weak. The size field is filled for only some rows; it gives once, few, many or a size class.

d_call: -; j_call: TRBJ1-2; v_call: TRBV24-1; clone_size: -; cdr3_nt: TGTGCCACCAGTGATGATGGGAGGGCAGGCTACACCTTC; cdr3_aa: CATSDDGRAGYTF
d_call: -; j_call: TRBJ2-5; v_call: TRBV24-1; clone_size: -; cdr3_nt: TGTGCCACCAGTGACAAAACGACAGCCCTCCAAGAGACCCAGTACTTC; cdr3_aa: CATSDKTTALQETQYF
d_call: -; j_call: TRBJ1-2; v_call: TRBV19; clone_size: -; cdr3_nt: TGTGCCAGTAGTATGGGATATATTGGGCTTGGCTACACCTTC; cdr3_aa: CASSMGYIGLGYTF
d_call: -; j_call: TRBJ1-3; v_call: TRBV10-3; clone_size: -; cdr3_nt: TGTGCCATCAGTGAAGGAAACACCATATATTTT; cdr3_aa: CAISEGNTIYF
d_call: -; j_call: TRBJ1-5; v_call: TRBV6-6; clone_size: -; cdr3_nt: TGTGCCAGCTGCTGGGATCCCAATCAGCCCCAGCATTTT; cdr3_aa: CASCWDPNQPQHF
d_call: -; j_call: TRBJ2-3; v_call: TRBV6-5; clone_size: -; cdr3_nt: TGTGCCAGCATCTCTAGGGGATACCTATATACGCAGTATTTT; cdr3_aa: CASISRGYLYTQYF
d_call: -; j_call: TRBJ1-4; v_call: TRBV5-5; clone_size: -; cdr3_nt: TGTGCCAGCAGCTTGGATGGACGTCAGCTCACTAATGAAAAACTGTTTTTT; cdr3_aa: CASSLDGRQLTNEKLFF
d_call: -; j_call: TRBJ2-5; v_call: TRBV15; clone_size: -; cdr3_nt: TGTGCCACCAGCAGAGATTTCCCCCAGCCAGCTCGAGAGACCCAGTACTTC; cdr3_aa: CATSRDFPQPARETQYF
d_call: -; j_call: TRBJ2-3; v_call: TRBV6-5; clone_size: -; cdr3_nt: TGTGCCAGCAGTTACTCGGGCTTGACGGGGGATACGCAGTATTTT; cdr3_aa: CASSYSGLTGDTQYF
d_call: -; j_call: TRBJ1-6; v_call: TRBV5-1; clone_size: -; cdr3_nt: TGCGCCAGCAGCTTGACAGGGAGGGTGTATAATTCACCCCTCCACTTT; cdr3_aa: CASSLTGRVYNSPLHF
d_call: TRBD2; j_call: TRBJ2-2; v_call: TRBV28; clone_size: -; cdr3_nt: TGTGCCAGCAGTTCCCCGGGACTAGCGGCCGGGGAGCTGTTTTTT; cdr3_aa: CASSSPGLAAGELFF
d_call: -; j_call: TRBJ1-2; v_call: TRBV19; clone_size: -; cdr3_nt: TGTGCCAGTACTAGGCAGAATAACTATGGCTACACCTTC; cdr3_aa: CASTRQNNYGYTF
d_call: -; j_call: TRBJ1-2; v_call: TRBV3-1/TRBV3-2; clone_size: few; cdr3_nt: TGTGCCAGCAGCCAAGCCGGGGGAGGCGGCTACACCTTC; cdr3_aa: CASSQAGGGGYTF
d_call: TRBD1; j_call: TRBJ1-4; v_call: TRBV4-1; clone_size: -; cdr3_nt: TGCGCCAGCAGCCCATCCGGGACAGGGAGTGAAAAACTGTTTTTT; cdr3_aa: CASSPSGTGSEKLFF
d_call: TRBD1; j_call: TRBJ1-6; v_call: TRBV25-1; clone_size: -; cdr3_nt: TGTGCCAGCAGTGAAGACAGGGTTCTTTCACCCCTCCACTTT; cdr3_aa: CASSEDRVLSPLHF
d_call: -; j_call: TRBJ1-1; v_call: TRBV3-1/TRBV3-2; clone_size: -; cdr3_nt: TGTGCCAGCAGCCAACTAGGGAAAGGCGCTGAAGCTTTCTTT; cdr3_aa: CASSQLGKGAEAFF
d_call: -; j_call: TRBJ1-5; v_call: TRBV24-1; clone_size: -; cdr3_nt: TGTGCCACCAGTGAAGCCGGCGGGGGCTGGGATCAGCCCCAGCATTTT; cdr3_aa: CATSEAGGGWDQPQHF
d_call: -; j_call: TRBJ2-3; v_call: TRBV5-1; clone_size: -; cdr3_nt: TGCGCCAGCAGCTTGGCGGGACTGGGGGATACGCAGTATTTT; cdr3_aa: CASSLAGLGDTQYF
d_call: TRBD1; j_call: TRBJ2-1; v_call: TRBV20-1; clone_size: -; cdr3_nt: TGCAGTGCTAGTCCCACGTCGCGGACAGGGGGGGTGAGGGATGAGCAGTTCTTC; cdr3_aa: CSASPTSRTGGVRDEQFF
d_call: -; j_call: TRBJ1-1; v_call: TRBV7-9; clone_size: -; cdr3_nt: TGTGCCAGCAGCTTCGCGGGAGGCACTGAAGCTTTCTTT; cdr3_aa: CASSFAGGTEAFF
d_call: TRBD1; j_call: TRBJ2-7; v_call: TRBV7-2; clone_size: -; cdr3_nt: TGTGCCAGCAGCGCCGACGGGACAGGGGTCTACGAGCAGTACTTC; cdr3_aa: CASSADGTGVYEQYF
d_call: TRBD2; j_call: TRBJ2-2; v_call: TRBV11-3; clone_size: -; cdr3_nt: TGTGCCAGCAGCATTCCGGGACTAGCGGGAGTCGGGGAGCTGTTTTTT; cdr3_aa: CASSIPGLAGVGELFF
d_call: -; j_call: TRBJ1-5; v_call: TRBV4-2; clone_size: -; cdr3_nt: TGTGCCAGCAGCCAAGAGGGGGCCAATAATCAGCCCCAGCATTTT; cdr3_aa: CASSQEGANNQPQHF
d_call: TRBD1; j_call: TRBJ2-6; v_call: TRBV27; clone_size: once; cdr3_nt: TGTGCCAGCAGTTTCCGACAGGGGTCAGGGGCCAACGTCCTGACTTTC; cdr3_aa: CASSFRQGSGANVLTF
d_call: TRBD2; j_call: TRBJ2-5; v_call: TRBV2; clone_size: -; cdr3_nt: TGTGCCAGCAGCGAACTTGGACTAGCGGGAGGCGGGCGGGAGACCCAGTACTTC; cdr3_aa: CASSELGLAGGGRETQYF
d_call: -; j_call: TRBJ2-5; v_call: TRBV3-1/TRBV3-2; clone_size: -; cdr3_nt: TGTGCCAGCACCGAAACCGGTCCGGGGGAGACCCAGTACTTC; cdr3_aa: CASTETGPGETQYF
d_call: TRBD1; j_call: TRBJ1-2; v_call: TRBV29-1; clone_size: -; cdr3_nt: TGCAGCGCCGGACAGGGGGTGAATGGCTACACCTTC; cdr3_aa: CSAGQGVNGYTF
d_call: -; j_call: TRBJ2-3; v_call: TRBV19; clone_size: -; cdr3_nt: TGTGCCAGTAGAACGGTTGATCCTAGCACAGATACGCAGTATTTT; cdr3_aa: CASRTVDPSTDTQYF
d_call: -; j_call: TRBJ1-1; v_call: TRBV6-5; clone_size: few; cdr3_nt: TGTGCCAGCAGTTACTCGGGCGCAGAAGCTTTCTTT; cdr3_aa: CASSYSGAEAFF
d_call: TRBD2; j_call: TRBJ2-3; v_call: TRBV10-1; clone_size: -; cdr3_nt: TGCGCCAGCAGTGAGCCAATCGGACTAGCGGGAGGTCGGGATACGCAGTATTTT; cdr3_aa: CASSEPIGLAGGRDTQYF
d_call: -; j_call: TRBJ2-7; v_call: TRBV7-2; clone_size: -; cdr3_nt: TGTGCCAGCAGCGCAATCAGGGTCGGGGGATCCTACGAGCAGTACTTC; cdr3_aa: CASSAIRVGGSYEQYF
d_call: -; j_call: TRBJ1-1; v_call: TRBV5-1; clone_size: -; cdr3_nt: TGCGCCAGCAGCTTGGGGGGGAACACTGAAGCTTTCTTT; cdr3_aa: CASSLGGNTEAFF
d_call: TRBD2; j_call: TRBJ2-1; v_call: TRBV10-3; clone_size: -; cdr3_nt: TGTGCCATCAGTGAGTTGGCGGGGGGAAAGGGGTATGAGCAGTTCTTC; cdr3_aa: CAISELAGGKGYEQFF
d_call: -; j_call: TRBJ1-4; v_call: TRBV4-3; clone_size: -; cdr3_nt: TGCGCCAGCAGCCAAGAAGGAAGTCTCAGGGCCCGAACGGCTAATGAAAAACTGTTTTTT; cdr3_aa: CASSQEGSLRARTANEKLFF
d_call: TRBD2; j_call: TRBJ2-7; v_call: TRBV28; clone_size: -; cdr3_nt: TGTGCCAGCAGTTTATACGGACTAGCGGACTTC; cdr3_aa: CASSLYGLADF
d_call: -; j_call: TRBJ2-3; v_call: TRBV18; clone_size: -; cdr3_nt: TGTGCCAGCTCACCACCGGGTGCAGATACGCAGTATTTT; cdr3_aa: CASSPPGADTQYF
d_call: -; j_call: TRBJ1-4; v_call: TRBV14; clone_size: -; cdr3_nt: TGTGCCAGCAGCCAAAGACCGAACAGTGAAAAACTGTTTTTT; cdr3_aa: CASSQRPNSEKLFF
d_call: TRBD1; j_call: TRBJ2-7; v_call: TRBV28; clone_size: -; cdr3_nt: TGTGCCAGCAGCTCACCCCCGGGACAGGACTCCTACGAGCAGTACTTC; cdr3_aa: CASSSPPGQDSYEQYF
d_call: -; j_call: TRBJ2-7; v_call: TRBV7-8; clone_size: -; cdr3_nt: TGTGCCAGCAGCCTTACCCCAGGAAGGCCCTACGAGCAGTACTTC; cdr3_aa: CASSLTPGRPYEQYF
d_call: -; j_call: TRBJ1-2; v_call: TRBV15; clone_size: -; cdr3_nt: TGTGCCACCAGCGCCGAGAACTATGGCTACACCTTC; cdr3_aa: CATSAENYGYTF
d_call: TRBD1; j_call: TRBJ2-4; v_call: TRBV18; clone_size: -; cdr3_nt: TGTGCCAGCTCCCCCGGGACAGGGGGCTTGGTCATTCAGTACTTC; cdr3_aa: CASSPGTGGLVIQYF
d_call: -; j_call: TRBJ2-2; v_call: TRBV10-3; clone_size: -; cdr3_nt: TGTGCCACCGGGGGCCAGGGAAACACCGGGGAGCTGTTTTTT; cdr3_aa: CATGGQGNTGELFF
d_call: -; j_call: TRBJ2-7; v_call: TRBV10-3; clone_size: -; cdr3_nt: TGTGCCATCAGCCCGGATGACCAGGGCTTCGAGCAGTACTTC; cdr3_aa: CAISPDDQGFEQYF
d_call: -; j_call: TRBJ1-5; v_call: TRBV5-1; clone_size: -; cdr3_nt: TGCGCCAGCAGCTTGCGGGGTCCGGATCAGCCCCAGCATTTT; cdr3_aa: CASSLRGPDQPQHF
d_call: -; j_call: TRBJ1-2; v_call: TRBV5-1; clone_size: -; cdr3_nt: TGCGCCAGCAGCTGGAACCCCGTTGGCACGGACTATGGCTACACCTTC; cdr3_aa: CASSWNPVGTDYGYTF
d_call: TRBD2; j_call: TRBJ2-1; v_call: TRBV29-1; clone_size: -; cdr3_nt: TGCAGCCACCTTGGGACTAGCGGGAGTGGAAATGAGCAGTTCTTC; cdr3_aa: CSHLGTSGSGNEQFF
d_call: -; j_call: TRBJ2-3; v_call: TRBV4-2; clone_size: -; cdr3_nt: TGTGCCAGCAGCCAAGATGGATTAAGCGCGCCGCGTACGCAGTATTTT; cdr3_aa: CASSQDGLSAPRTQYF
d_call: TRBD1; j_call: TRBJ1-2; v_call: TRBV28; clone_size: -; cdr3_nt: TGTGCCAGCACTCCGGGACAGGACTATGGCTACACCTTC; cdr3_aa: CASTPGQDYGYTF
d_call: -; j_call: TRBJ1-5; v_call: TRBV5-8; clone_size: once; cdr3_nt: TGTGCCAGCAGCTTTCGGGACTGGTATAGCAATCAGCCCCAGCATTTT; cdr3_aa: CASSFRDWYSNQPQHF
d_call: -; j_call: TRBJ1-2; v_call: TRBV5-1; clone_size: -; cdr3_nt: TGCGCCAGCAGCCTCGGGGTCCCAACCGGGAATGGCTACACCTTC; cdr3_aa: CASSLGVPTGNGYTF
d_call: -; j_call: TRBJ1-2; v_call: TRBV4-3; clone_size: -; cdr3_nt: TGCGCCAGCAGCCCTGGGACGGTGGGGTACTATGGCTACACCTTC; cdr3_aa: CASSPGTVGYYGYTF